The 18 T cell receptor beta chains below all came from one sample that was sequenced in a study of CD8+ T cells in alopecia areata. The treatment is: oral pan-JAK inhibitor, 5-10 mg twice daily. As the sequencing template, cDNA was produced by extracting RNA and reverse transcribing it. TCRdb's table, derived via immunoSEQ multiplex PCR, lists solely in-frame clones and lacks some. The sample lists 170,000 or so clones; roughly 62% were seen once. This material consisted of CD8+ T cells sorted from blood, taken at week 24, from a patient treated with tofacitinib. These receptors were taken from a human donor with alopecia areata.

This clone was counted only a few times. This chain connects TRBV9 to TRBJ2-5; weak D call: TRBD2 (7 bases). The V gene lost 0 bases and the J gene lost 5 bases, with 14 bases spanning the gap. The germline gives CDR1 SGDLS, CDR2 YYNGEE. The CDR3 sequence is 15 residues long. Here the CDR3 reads CASSVDGGAGETQYF. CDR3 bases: TGTGCCAGCAGCGTAGATGGGGGGGCCGGTGAGACCCAGTACTTC.

CDR3 DNA: TGTGCCAGCAGGGTCGAAGCCAAAGTAGGGATCTACGAGCAGTACTTC. Its protein product is CASRVEAKVGIYEQYF. The J gene is TRBJ2-7, the V gene TRBV2; D is uncertain. CDR3 length equals 16 residues. The V end lost 6 bases, the J end lost 3 bases, and 21 bases lay between the germline ends. Germline V gives CDR1 SNHLY, CDR2 FYNNEI.

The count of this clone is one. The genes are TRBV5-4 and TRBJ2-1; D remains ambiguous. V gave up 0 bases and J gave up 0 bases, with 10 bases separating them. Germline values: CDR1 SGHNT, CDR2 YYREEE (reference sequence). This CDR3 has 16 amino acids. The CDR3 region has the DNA TGTGCCAGCAGCTTGGAAGTCCTCAGCTCCTACAATGAGCAGTTCTTC. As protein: CASSLEVLSSYNEQFF.

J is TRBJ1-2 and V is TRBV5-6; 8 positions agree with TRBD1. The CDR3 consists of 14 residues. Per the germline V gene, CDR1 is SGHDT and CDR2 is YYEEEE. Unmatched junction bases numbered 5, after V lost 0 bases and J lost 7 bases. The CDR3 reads CASSLGQGARGYTF. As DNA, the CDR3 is TGTGCCAGCAGCTTGGGCCAGGGGGCTCGTGGCTACACCTTC.

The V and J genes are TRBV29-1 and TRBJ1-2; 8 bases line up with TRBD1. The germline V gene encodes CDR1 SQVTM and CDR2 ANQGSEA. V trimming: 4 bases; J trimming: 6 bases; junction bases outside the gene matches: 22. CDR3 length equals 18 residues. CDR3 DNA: TGCAGCGTTGCTGACGATGTCTCAAGGACAGGGAGAATCGATGGCTACACCTTC. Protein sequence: CSVADDVSRTGRIDGYTF. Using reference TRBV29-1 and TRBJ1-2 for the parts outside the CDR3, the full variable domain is SAVISQKPSRDICQRGTSLTIQCQVDSQVTMMFWYRQQPGQSLTLIATANQGSEATYESGFVIDKFPISRPNLTFSTLTVSNMSPEDSSIYLCSVADDVSRTGRIDGYTFGSGTRLTVV.

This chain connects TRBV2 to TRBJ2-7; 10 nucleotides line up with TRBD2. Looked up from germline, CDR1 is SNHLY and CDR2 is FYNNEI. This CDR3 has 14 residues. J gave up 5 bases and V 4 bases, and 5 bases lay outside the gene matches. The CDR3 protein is CASSVSGGAHEQYF. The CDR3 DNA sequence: TGTGCCAGCAGTGTAAGCGGGGGGGCCCACGAGCAGTACTTC.

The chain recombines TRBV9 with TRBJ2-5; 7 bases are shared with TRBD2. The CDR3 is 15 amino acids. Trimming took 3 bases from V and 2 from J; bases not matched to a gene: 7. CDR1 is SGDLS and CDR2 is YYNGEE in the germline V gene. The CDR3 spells CASSAALASQETQYF. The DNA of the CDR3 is TGTGCCAGCAGCGCCGCACTAGCGTCTCAAGAGACCCAGTACTTC.

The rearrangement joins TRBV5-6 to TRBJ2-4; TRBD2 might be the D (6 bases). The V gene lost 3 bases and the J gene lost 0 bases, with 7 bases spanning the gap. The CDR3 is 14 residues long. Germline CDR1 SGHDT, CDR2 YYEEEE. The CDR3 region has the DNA TGTGCCAGCAGCTCGGGACTAGCCAAAAACATTCAGTACTTC. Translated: CASSSGLAKNIQYF.

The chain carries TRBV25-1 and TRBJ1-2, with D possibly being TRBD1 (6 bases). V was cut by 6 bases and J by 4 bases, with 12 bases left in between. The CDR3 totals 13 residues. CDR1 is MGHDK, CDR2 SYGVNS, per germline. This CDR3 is CASSPGQFYGYTF. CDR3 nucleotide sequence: TGTGCCAGCAGCCCCGGACAGTTCTATGGCTACACCTTC.

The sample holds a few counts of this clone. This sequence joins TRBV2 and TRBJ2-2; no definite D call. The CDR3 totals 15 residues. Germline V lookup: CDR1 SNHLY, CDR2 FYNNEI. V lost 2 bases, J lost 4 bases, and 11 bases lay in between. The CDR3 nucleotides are TGTGCCAGCAGTGAATCGTCTCTGAGCACCGGGGAGCTGTTTTTT. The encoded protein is CASSESSLSTGELFF. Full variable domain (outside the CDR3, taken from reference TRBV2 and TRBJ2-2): EPEVTQTPSHQVTQMGQEVILRCVPISNHLYFYWYRQILGQKVEFLVSFYNNEISEKSEIFDDQFSVERPDGSNFTLKIRSTKLEDSAMYFCASSESSLSTGELFFGEGSRLTVL.

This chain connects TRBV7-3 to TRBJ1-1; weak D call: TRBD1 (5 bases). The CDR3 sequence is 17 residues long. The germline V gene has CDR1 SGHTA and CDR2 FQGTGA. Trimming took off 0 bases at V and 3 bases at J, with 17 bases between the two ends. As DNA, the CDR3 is TGTGCCAGCAGCTTAACGCCCCGGGGCCTCTCTTACACTGAAGCTTTCTTT. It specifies CASSLTPRGLSYTEAFF.

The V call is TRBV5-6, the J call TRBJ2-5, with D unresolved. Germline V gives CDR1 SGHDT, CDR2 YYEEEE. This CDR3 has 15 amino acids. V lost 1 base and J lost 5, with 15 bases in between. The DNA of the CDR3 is TGTGCCAGCAGCTTGATAAGAAGGTCTGGTGAGACCCAGTACTTC. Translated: CASSLIRRSGETQYF.

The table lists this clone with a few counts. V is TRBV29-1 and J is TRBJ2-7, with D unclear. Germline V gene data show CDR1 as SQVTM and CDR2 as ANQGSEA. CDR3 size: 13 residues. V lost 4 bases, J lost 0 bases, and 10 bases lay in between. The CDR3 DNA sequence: TGCAGCGTTGGTAGGGCTAACTCCTACGAGCAGTACTTC. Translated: CSVGRANSYEQYF.

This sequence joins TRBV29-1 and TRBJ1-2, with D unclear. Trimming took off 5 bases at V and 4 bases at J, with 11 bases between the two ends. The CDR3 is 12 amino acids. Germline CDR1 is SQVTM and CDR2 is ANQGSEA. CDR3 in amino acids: CSVQAGPYGYTF. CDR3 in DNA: TGCAGCGTTCAGGCGGGCCCCTATGGCTACACCTTC.

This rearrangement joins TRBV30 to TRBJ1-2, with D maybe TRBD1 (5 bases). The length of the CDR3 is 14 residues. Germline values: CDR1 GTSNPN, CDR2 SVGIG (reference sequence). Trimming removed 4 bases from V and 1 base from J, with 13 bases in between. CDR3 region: CAWTGGGYNYGYTF. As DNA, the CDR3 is TGTGCCTGGACCGGCGGGGGTTATAACTATGGCTACACCTTC.

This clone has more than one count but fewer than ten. CDR3 region: CASTAPTSGGYNEQFF. CDR3 DNA: TGCGCCAGCACTGCTCCGACTAGCGGGGGGTACAATGAGCAGTTCTTC. The chain combines TRBV5-1 with TRBJ2-1; TRBD2 agrees at 13 bases. The germline gives CDR1 SGHRS, CDR2 YFSETQ. CDR3 length: 16 amino acids. Germline trimming cut 6 bases from V and 4 bases from J; bases unmatched to any gene: 7.

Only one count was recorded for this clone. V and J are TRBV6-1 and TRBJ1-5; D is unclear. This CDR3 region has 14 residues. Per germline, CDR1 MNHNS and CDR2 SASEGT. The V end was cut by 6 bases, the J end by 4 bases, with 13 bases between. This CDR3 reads CASRLPGGNQPQHF. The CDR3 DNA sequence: TGTGCCAGCAGACTCCCTGGAGGGAATCAGCCCCAGCATTTT.

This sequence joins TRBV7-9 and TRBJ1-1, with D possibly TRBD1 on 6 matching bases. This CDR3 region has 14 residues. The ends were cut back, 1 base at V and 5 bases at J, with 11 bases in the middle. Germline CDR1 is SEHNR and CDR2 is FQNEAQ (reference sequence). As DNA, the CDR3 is TGTGCCAGCAGCTTAGTGGGGGCAAGTACTGAAGCTTTCTTT. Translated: CASSLVGASTEAFF.